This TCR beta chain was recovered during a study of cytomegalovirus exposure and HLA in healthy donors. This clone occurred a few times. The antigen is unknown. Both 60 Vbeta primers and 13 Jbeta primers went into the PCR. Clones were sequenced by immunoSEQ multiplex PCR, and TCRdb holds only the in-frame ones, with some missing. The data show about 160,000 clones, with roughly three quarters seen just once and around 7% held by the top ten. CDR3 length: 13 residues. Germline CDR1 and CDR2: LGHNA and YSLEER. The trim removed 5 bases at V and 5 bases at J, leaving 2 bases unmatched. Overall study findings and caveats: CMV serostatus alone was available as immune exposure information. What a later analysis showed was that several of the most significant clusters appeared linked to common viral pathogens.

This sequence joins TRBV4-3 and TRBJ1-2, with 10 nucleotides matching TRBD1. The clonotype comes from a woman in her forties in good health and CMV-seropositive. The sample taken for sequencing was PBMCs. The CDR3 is CASSGDRGYGYTF. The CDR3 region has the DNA TGCGCCAGCAGCGGGGACAGGGGATATGGCTACACCTTC.